Shown below are 10 T cell receptor beta chains from a single sample sequenced in a study of blood T cell repertoires in COVID-19. Sequencing was performed with immunoSEQ multiplex PCR; in TCRdb, only in-frame clones are kept and a portion is missing. The sample comprises 120,000 or so clones, about 80% of which are singletons, and about 3.7% rests with the top ten. Specimen: peripheral blood. The receptors stem from a woman aged 80 or over with acute or convalescent COVID-19.

The table lists this clone with a few counts. This chain links TRBV2 with TRBJ1-5, with a tentative D call TRBD1 (6 bases). Germline values: CDR1 SNHLY, CDR2 FYNNEI. The CDR3 runs to 15 residues. V lost 6 bases, J lost 0 bases, and 12 bases lay in between. DNA for the CDR3: TGTGCCAGCAGCATACAGGGCAATAGCAATCAGCCCCAGCATTTT. This gives the protein CASSIQGNSNQPQHF.

The gene calls are TRBV5-1 and TRBJ1-4, with D possibly matching TRBD1 (6 bases). The CDR3 runs to 14 residues. V was trimmed by 3 bases and J by 8 bases, leaving 14 bases between them. CDR1 is SGHRS, CDR2 YFSETQ, per germline. The CDR3: CASSSGQWQEKLFF. Here the CDR3 DNA reads TGCGCCAGCAGCTCTGGACAGTGGCAGGAAAAACTGTTTTTT.

This clone has only a few counts. CDR3 in amino acids: CASSQGEKLFF. The CDR3 region has the DNA TGTGCCAGCAGCCAGGGGGAAAAACTGTTTTTT. The V and J genes are TRBV12-3 or TRBV12-4 and TRBJ1-4; D is possibly TRBD1 (6 bases). Trimming pared 6 bases from V and 8 bases from J, leaving 7 bases between. This CDR3 has 11 amino acids.

The chain carries TRBV7-8 and TRBJ2-7, with 9 bases matching TRBD1. V trimming: 3 bases; J trimming: 4 bases; junction bases outside the gene matches: 7. Germline lookup yields CDR1 SGHVS and CDR2 FQNEAQ. CDR3 length: 15 amino acids. DNA for the CDR3: TGTGCCAGCAGCTTTAGTGAACAGGGGGCTTACGAGCAGTACTTC. Its protein is CASSFSEQGAYEQYF.

V and J are TRBV28 and TRBJ2-5, with 9 bases matching TRBD2. The length of the CDR3 is 18 residues. The germline CDR1 and CDR2 sequences are MDHEN and SYDVKM. The V segment lost 6 bases and the J segment 1 base; nucleotides outside the gene matches: 15. The CDR3 sequence: CASSPGGLAGSGQETQYF. CDR3 sequence (DNA): TGTGCCAGCAGCCCCGGTGGCCTAGCGGGGTCGGGCCAAGAGACCCAGTACTTC.

The chain uses TRBV18 and TRBJ1-2; 10 positions agree with TRBD1. The CDR3 loop spans 15 amino acids. With 2 bases clipped from V and 6 bases from J, the junction kept 6 bases outside the gene matches. Germline V lookup: CDR1 KGHSH, CDR2 LQKENI. The CDR3 loop is CASSPETGGLDGYTF. The DNA for the CDR3 is TGTGCCAGCTCACCAGAGACAGGGGGCTTGGATGGCTACACCTTC. The full variable domain, its missing parts supplied by reference TRBV18 and TRBJ1-2, is NAGVMQNPRHLVRRRGQEARLRCSPMKGHSHVYWYRQLPEEGLKFMVYLQKENIIDESGMPKERFSAEFPKEGPSILRIQQVVRGDSAAYFCASSPETGGLDGYTFGSGTRLTVV.

The V and J genes are TRBV5-4 and TRBJ1-1; tentatively, D is TRBD1 (5 bases). CDR1 SGHNT and CDR2 YYREEE come from the germline V gene (reference sequence). V was clipped by 10 bases and J by 1 base, with 17 bases between them. The CDR3 has 14 amino acids. The CDR3 coding sequence is TGTGCCGTCGGAGGGGTGAGTTCGAACACTGAAGCTTTCTTT. Its protein product is CAVGGVSSNTEAFF.

The chain uses TRBV6-6 and TRBJ2-1, with 8 bases matching TRBD1. Germline trimming cut 4 bases from V and 0 bases from J; bases unmatched to any gene: 5. The CDR3 sequence is 16 residues long. Germline lookup yields CDR1 MNHNY and CDR2 SVGAGI (reference sequence). This CDR3 reads CASSLQGVISYNEQFF. CDR3 bases: TGTGCCAGCAGTTTACAGGGGGTTATCTCCTACAATGAGCAGTTCTTC.

In its sample, this clone was seen a few times. The rearrangement links TRBV10-1 to TRBJ2-7, with D perhaps matching TRBD2 (5 bases). CDR3 length equals 16 residues. The germline V and J ends were trimmed by 3 bases and 2 bases, with 17 bases remaining between them. The germline CDR1 and CDR2 sequences are WNHNN and SYGVQD (reference sequence). DNA for the CDR3: TGCGCCAGCAGTGAACCGGAAAGGGAGCCCCCCTACGAGCAGTACTTC. Encoded protein: CASSEPEREPPYEQYF.

The chain uses TRBV27 and TRBJ2-3; 7 bases map to TRBD1. CDR1 and CDR2 (germline): MNHEY, SMNVEV (reference sequence). With V trimmed by 5 bases and J by 1 base, 6 bases remained unmatched. The CDR3 has 15 amino acids. The CDR3 coding sequence is TGTGCCAGCAGTCCTGAGACAGGGCGCACAGATACGCAGTATTTT. Translated: CASSPETGRTDTQYF.